The clone carrying this TCR beta chain was counted between two and nine times. Its antigen is as yet unknown. The sample is drawn from a study of T-cell memory formation after mild COVID-19. For the study at large: TCR clustering was largely donor specific. Overall study findings and caveats: Day 15 to 85 contracting clones showed balanced CD4/CD8; later expanders leaned CD4+. Cross-reactive memory appears to have joined, as suggested by some responding clones showing up in pre-infection memory. Mostly located in CM and EM were contracting CD4+ clones, with contracting CD8+ clones located in EMRA.

TCRdb reanalysed the 5' RACE reads using MiXCR and keeps one entry per CDR3 protein. The data hold about 270,000 distinct CDR3 sequences, with 15% to 20% observed a single time. What was sequenced was PBMCs or a T cell subset sorted from them (not recorded which). The receptor was derived from a young man who had mild COVID-19 (a few samples of this study predate the infection). Cell type and time point are not known.

CDR3 nucleotide sequence: TGTGCCAGCAGTTTGGGGCTAGTAGCGGGGGGGCCCGATGAGCAGTTCTTC. Translated: CASSLGLVAGGPDEQFF. The chain carries TRBV12-3 or TRBV12-4 and TRBJ2-1; 11 bases align to TRBD2. The V gene end was trimmed by 3 bases and the J gene end by 8 bases; junction bases not matched to a gene: 12. The CDR3 is made up of 17 amino acids.